The source of this T cell receptor (beta chain) is a study of blood T cell repertoires in COVID-19. Study at large: Sample material is recorded as cDNA or gDNA derived from T cells, B-cell-depleted T cells, or PBMCs.

The authors' processing: Counts of nucleated cells, estimated from reference gene primer amplification, were obtained. Repertoires were generated with immunoSEQ multiplex PCR, while TCRdb's copy carries only in-frame clones and drops some. The V and J calls and the clone size are those of that table, but D and trimming were determined from the DNA. The repertoire holds 75,000 to 95,000 clones, more than 75% seen once, with approximately 25% in the top ten. Germline V gene lookup returns CDR1 MGHRA and CDR2 YSYEKL. V shed 0 bases, J shed 2 bases, and the junction held 3 bases outside the gene matches. The CDR3 spans 17 residues.

This TCR derives from a human donor in a cohort sampled during active COVID-19. The rearrangement joins TRBV4-1 to TRBJ2-5; 13 positions match TRBD2. Sequencing was done on a sample of peripheral blood. This CDR3 is CASSQDPGLAGQETQYF. CDR3 in DNA: TGCGCCAGCAGCCAAGATCCGGGACTAGCGGGGCAAGAGACCCAGTACTTC.